These 8 T cell receptor beta chains share one sample of origin, sequenced in a study of blood T cell repertoires in COVID-19. TCRdb keeps only in-frame clones here, not all; method: immunoSEQ multiplex PCR. The profile shows 130,000 or so clones, about 89% of them singletons. Sequenced sample: peripheral blood. These receptors came from a woman aged 65 to 85 with COVID-19, enrolled during active disease.

The chain employs TRBV10-2 and TRBJ2-7; 8 bases are shared with TRBD1. CDR1 WSHSY and CDR2 SAAADI come from the germline V gene. V lost 7 bases and J lost 6; bases outside the gene matches: 14. This CDR3 has 15 residues. The CDR3 protein is CASIDRGLLSGEQYF. In DNA form, the CDR3 reads TGCGCCAGCATCGACAGGGGCCTCCTTTCCGGCGAGCAGTACTTC.

The rearrangement joins TRBV5-4 to TRBJ1-6, with 9 bases lining up with TRBD1. V trimming: 4 bases; J trimming: 4 bases; junction bases outside the gene matches: 6. Germline-derived CDR1 and CDR2 are SGHNT and YYREEE (reference sequence). The CDR3 has 16 residues. The CDR3 loop reads CASSLSGTGYNSPLHF. The CDR3 DNA follows: TGTGCCAGCAGCCTGAGCGGGACAGGGTATAATTCACCCCTCCACTTT.

This clone appeared a few times. The J gene is TRBJ1-1, the V gene TRBV10-3, with 10 positions matching TRBD1. CDR1 and CDR2 (germline): ENHRY, SYGVKD. V was pared by 6 bases and J by 5 bases, with 9 bases of the junction left unmatched. This CDR3 spans 15 amino acids. CDR3: CAIRPGTGVRTEAFF. DNA for the CDR3: TGTGCCATCAGACCCGGGACAGGGGTCCGGACTGAAGCTTTCTTT.

The rearrangement links TRBV21-1 to TRBJ2-2; the table's D call, TRBD1, was not checked against the DNA. TRBV21-1 is marked as a pseudogene. This CDR3 contains 18 residues. CDR3 sequence reads: CASSARPRDRSTNGELFF. Written as DNA, the CDR3 is TGTGCCAGCAGCGCCCGACCCCGGGACAGGTCGACAAACGGGGAGCTGTTTTTT.

The genes are TRBV29-1 and TRBJ1-1, with D possibly matching TRBD1 (6 bases). The CDR3 extends over 13 amino acids. The V gene's germline CDR1 is SQVTM and CDR2 ANQGSEA. Between the trimmed V and J ends, which lost 2 bases and 2 bases, there was a span of 9 bases. The CDR3 region is CSVERGGNTEAFF. CDR3 DNA sequence: TGCAGCGTTGAAAGGGGGGGCAACACTGAAGCTTTCTTT.

The rearrangement joins TRBV11-1 to TRBJ1-3; 7 nucleotides line up with TRBD1. This CDR3 contains 15 residues. With V trimmed by 3 bases and J by 0 bases, 2 bases remained unmatched. Germline V CDR1 and CDR2: SGHAT, FQDESV (reference sequence). The CDR3 sequence is CASSFTGVSGNTIYF. CDR3 in DNA: TGTGCCAGCAGCTTCACAGGGGTCTCTGGAAACACCATATATTTT.

The chain combines TRBV20-1 with TRBJ1-1; 9 positions match TRBD1. The germline gives CDR1 DFQATT, CDR2 SNEGSKA (reference sequence). V dropped 6 bases and J dropped 11; count of bases not matched to a gene: 7. CDR3 length: 11 amino acids. CDR3 in amino acids: CSARSGQGAFF. The DNA for the CDR3 is TGCAGTGCCAGGAGCGGACAGGGGGCTTTCTTT.

This clone was seen once. The chain couples TRBV7-2 to TRBJ1-2; TRBD1 is a possible D gene (6 bases). The CDR3 totals 15 residues. The germline CDR1 and CDR2 sequences are SGHTA and FQGNSA. Trimming pared 6 bases from V and 4 bases from J, leaving 18 bases between. CDR3 sequence (DNA): TGTGCCAGCAGTTCCCGGGACAAAGGGGCCTATGGCTACACCTTC. Its translation: CASSSRDKGAYGYTF.